The clone carrying this T cell receptor beta chain occurred a few times. The antigen is unknown. V lost 7 bases and J 10 bases, leaving 28 bases between the germline ends. The CDR3 spans 16 residues. Germline V gene data show CDR1 as MNHEY and CDR2 as SVGAGI. This record belongs to a study of CD8 T cells in ankylosing spondylitis. Study-wide results and limits: Disease-linked clones bore a CD8+ phenotype, appearing relatively rarely in peripheral blood.

By quantitative 5'-RACE with molecular barcodes, the TCR beta libraries were made. TCRdb itself ran the 5' RACE reads through MiXCR, one entry per CDR3 protein. There are over 30,000 distinct CDR3 sequences in the sample; roughly 12% occur only once, and 32% lies in the top ten. The V call is TRBV6-5, the J call TRBJ1-1; D remains unclear. The clonotype was recovered from a male donor with ankylosing spondylitis. The sequencing input was synovial fluid, either unsorted or a sorted T cell fraction (not recorded which). CDR3 bases: TGTGCCAGCATTCTCCCAATTCTACCCGCACGGATTGTAGCTTTCTTT. Translation: CASILPILPARIVAFF.